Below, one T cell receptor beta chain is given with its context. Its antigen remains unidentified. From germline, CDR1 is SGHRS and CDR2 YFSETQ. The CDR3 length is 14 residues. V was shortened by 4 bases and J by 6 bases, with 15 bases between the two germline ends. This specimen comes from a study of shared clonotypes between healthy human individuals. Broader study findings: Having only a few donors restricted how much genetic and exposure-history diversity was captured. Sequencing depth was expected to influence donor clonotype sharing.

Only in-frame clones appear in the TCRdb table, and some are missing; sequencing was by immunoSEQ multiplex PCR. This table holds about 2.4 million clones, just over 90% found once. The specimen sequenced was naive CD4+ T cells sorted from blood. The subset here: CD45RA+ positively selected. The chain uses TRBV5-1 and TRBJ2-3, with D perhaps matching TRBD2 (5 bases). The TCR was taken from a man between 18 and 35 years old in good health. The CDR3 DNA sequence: TGCGCCAGCAGCAGGAGCGACCCGGGGGATACGCAGTATTTT. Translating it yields CASSRSDPGDTQYF.